Listed here is a single TCR beta chain. As processed by the authors: Quantification of nucleated cells was approximated via reference gene primer amplification. Some clones are missing from TCRdb's copy, which holds only in-frame ones; the method was immunoSEQ multiplex PCR. D and trimming come from the DNA, and the V and J calls and clone size come from that table. In the table there are fewer than 700,000 clones, 85% to 90% of which are singletons. This sample is drawn from a study of blood T cell repertoires in COVID-19. Whole-study context: Collection of acute and convalescent COVID-19 samples took place in the United States, Italy and Spain. T cells, B-cell-depleted T cells, or PBMCs provided the cDNA or gDNA that served as material.

Seattle participants joined during active infection and were tracked over time. Germline V gene sequence: CDR1 MNHEY, CDR2 SVGAGI. This CDR3 region has 12 residues. The V segment lost 8 bases and the J segment 6 bases; nucleotides outside the gene matches: 7. The chain joins TRBV6-5 to TRBJ2-7; 7 nucleotides line up with TRBD1. The sequencing sample was made of peripheral blood. This clonotype was obtained from a woman between 45 and 65 years old with COVID-19, enrolled during active disease. Written as DNA, the CDR3 is TGTGCCAGCCCAGGACAGGCACGCGAGCAGTACTTC. Protein: CASPGQAREQYF.